This T cell receptor (beta chain) was sequenced in a study of T cells in women clearing cervical HPV infection. Findings of the study overall: CIN3+ cases had significantly higher TCR repertoire richness than controls, but evenness did not differ.

All donors had a single incident cervical HPV16 infection, not prevalent. Germline assignment: CDR1 MNHEY and CDR2 SVGEGT. CDR3 length equals 15 residues. Trimming left V 2 bases short and J 7 bases short, with 15 bases between. Method: immunoSEQ multiplex PCR; TCRdb's copy keeps in-frame clones and lacks some. The table for this sample gives roughly 40,000 clones. Comment on this clone: Its antigen remains unidentified. The read finishes 3 residues shy of the CDR3 end, and the germline J gene is used to complete it.

The chain carries TRBV6-2 or TRBV6-3 and TRBJ2-1; D is perhaps TRBD1 or TRBD2 (5 bases each). This receptor was identified in a woman between 18 and 70 years old with a cervical HPV16 infection that either progressed to CIN3+ or cleared (not recorded which). What was sequenced was blood buffy coat. The CDR3 region is CASSYAEGPWNEQFF. The sequenced CDR3 bases are TGTGCCAGCAGTTACGCCGAGGGGCCTTGGAATGAG.